A single sample gave rise to the 20 T cell receptor beta chains below, sequenced in a study of type 1 and type 2 diabetes patients. Genomic DNA was the PCR template. A primer set of 30 forward and 13 reverse primers amplified the CDR3. In TCRdb, the multiplex PCR reads were re-called with MiXCR into one record per CDR3 protein. The sample holds about 250,000 distinct CDR3 sequences, approximately 45% seen once. The sequenced sample consisted of peripheral blood mononuclear cells (PBMCs). The receptors derive from a young man with type 2 diabetes.

The rearrangement joins TRBV9 to TRBJ1-4; perhaps TRBD1 as D (5 bases). The CDR3 has 16 residues. Germline values: CDR1 SGDLS, CDR2 YYNGEE. V lost 3 bases and J lost 4, with 16 bases in between. The CDR3 reads CASSERGTFGNEKLFF. The CDR3, as DNA: TGTGCCAGCAGCGAGAGGGGTACGTTTGGTAATGAAAAACTGTTTTTT. Full variable domain (missing parts from reference TRBV9 and TRBJ1-4): DSGVTQTPKHLITATGQRVTLRCSPRSGDLSVYWYQQSLDQGLQFLIQYYNGEERAKGNILERFSAQQFPDLHSELNLSSLELGDSALYFCASSERGTFGNEKLFFGSGTQLSVL.

The V call is TRBV6-1, the J call TRBJ1-4; 7 nucleotides match TRBD1. The CDR3 has 14 residues. The junction had 5 bases not matched to a gene; V was cut back by 7 bases and J by 3 bases. Germline V lookup: CDR1 MNHNS, CDR2 SASEGT. The CDR3 DNA reads as TGTGCCAGCACCCTCCAGGGGGCTAATGAAAAACTGTTTTTT. This codes for CASTLQGANEKLFF.

This chain connects TRBV7-2 to TRBJ2-7; D possibly corresponds to TRBD1 (7 bases). This CDR3 region has 14 residues. Germline CDR1 and CDR2: SGHTA and FQGNSA. V gave up 3 bases and J gave up 2 bases, with 11 bases separating them. CDR3 amino acids: CASSFRGAAYEQYF. CDR3 coding DNA: TGTGCCAGCAGCTTCAGGGGGGCCGCCTACGAGCAGTACTTC.

The V call is TRBV20-1, the J call TRBJ2-7; D tentatively fits TRBD1 or TRBD2 (5 bases each). Germline V CDR1 and CDR2: DFQATT, SNEGSKA (reference sequence). Trimming removed 0 bases at V and 1 base at J, with 10 bases between. The CDR3 contains 14 residues. The CDR3 spells CSARDQGRSYEQYF. The CDR3 DNA reads as TGCAGTGCTAGAGATCAGGGACGATCCTACGAGCAGTACTTC.

Remarks on this clonotype: Mismatch with germline at one junction end may stem from a read error. The gene calls are TRBV10-3 and TRBJ2-7; 10 bases are a match to TRBD1. In germline, CDR1 is ENHRY, CDR2 SYGVKD. CDR3 size: 14 residues. CDR3 DNA sequence: TGTGCCACCAGTGAACCCAGGACAGGGGGAGGGCAGTACTTC. It translates to CATSEPRTGGGQYF.

The chain joins TRBV30 to TRBJ2-7; no firm D call. CDR1 is GTSNPN, CDR2 SVGIG, per germline (reference sequence). CDR3 size: 14 residues. Trimming left V 1 base short and J 0 bases short, with 10 bases between. The CDR3 DNA is TGTGCCTGGAGTGGCTACTTGAGCTCCTACGAGCAGTACTTC. It codes for CAWSGYLSSYEQYF.

The chain combines TRBV20-1 with TRBJ1-2, with a possible D match to TRBD1 (5 bases). V gave up 5 bases and J gave up 4 bases, with 11 bases separating them. CDR1 is DFQATT and CDR2 is SNEGSKA in the germline V gene (reference sequence). This CDR3 contains 12 residues. CDR3 nucleotide sequence: TGCAGTGCTGGCCAGGGAATCTATGGCTACACCTTC. As protein: CSAGQGIYGYTF.

This chain uses TRBV5-1 with TRBJ2-3, with D possibly matching TRBD2 (5 bases). Trimming shortened V by 4 bases and J by 6 bases, and 15 bases separated the two germline ends. The germline CDR1 and CDR2 sequences are SGHRS and YFSETQ. This CDR3 has 14 residues. The CDR3 sequence is CASSLRSGGDTQYF. Written as DNA, the CDR3 is TGCGCCAGCAGCCTGCGCTCCGGAGGTGATACGCAGTATTTT.

This clonotype was recorded only once. One base away lies a much larger clone, so this may be a sequencing read error. The chain combines TRBV19 with TRBJ1-1; no clear D gene. Germline-derived CDR1 and CDR2 are LNHDA and SQIVND (reference sequence). Trimming shortened V by 4 bases and J by 10 bases, and 7 bases separated the two germline ends. CDR3 length equals 10 residues. CDR3 region: CASSSSGAFF. CDR3 DNA sequence: TGTGCCAGTAGTAGTTCTGGAGCTTTCTTT.

This chain connects TRBV19 to TRBJ1-6; maybe TRBD1 (5 bases). V lost 5 bases and J 9 bases, leaving 11 bases between the germline ends. The CDR3 is 13 amino acids. Germline V gives CDR1 LNHDA, CDR2 SQIVND (reference sequence). CDR3 DNA: TGTGCCAGTAGTCCACGGGGGACTTCACCCCTCCACTTT. Its protein product is CASSPRGTSPLHF.

J is TRBJ2-5 and V is TRBV3-1, with D tentatively TRBD2 (5 bases). Germline lookup yields CDR1 LGHDT and CDR2 YNNKEL (reference sequence). The length of the CDR3 is 17 residues. With 0 bases removed from V and 1 base from J, the gap between germline ends came to 15 bases. The CDR3 region is CASSQDLASWRQETQYF. The CDR3 nucleotides read TGTGCCAGCAGCCAAGATCTGGCTAGCTGGCGCCAAGAGACCCAGTACTTC.

This chain uses TRBV30 with TRBJ1-4; perhaps TRBD1 as D (6 bases). Per the germline V gene, CDR1 is GTSNPN and CDR2 is SVGIG (reference sequence). The CDR3 totals 10 residues. The CDR3 protein is CAAQGEKLFF. The CDR3 nucleotides are TGTGCTGCCCAGGGGGAAAAACTGTTTTTT.

The table lists this clonotype with many counts. The chain recombines TRBV15 with TRBJ1-1; D gene uncertain. Trimming pared 1 base from V and 3 bases from J, leaving 6 bases between. The germline V gene encodes CDR1 LNHNV and CDR2 YYDKDF (reference sequence). The CDR3 extends over 13 amino acids. The CDR3 is CATSRVGDTEAFF. DNA of the CDR3: TGTGCCACCAGCAGAGTAGGTGACACTGAAGCTTTCTTT. The variable domain in full, completed from reference TRBV15 and TRBJ1-1, reads DAMVIQNPRYQVTQFGKPVTLSCSQTLNHNVMYWYQQKSSQAPKLLFHYYDKDFNNEADTPDNFQSRRPNTSFCFLDIRSPGLGDTAMYLCATSRVGDTEAFFGQGTRLTVV.

The chain employs TRBV25-1 and TRBJ1-1; no clear D. The germline V and J ends were trimmed by 1 base and 1 base, with 10 bases remaining between them. This CDR3 is 15 amino acids long. Germline assignment: CDR1 MGHDK and CDR2 SYGVNS. The CDR3 DNA sequence: TGTGCCAGCAGTGAATCCCGCCTCCAGAACACTGAAGCTTTCTTT. It yields the protein CASSESRLQNTEAFF. Full variable domain (outside the CDR3, taken from reference TRBV25-1 and TRBJ1-1): EADIYQTPRYLVIGTGKKITLECSQTMGHDKMYWYQQDPGMELHLIHYSYGVNSTEKGDLSSESTVSRIRTEHFPLTLESARPSHTSQYLCASSESRLQNTEAFFGQGTRLTVV.

The chain recombines TRBV5-8 with TRBJ2-7, with a weak D call TRBD1 (6 bases). Looked up from germline, CDR1 is SGHTS and CDR2 is YDEGEE. The CDR3 totals 14 residues. Trimming shortened V by 3 bases and J by 3 bases, and 13 bases separated the two germline ends. The CDR3 DNA is TGTGCCAGCAGCTCCCGGGACAACCTCTACGAGCAGTACTTC. It is translated as CASSSRDNLYEQYF. Full variable domain (remainder filled in from reference TRBV5-8 and TRBJ2-7): EAGVTQSPTHLIKTRGQQATLRCSPISGHTSVYWYQQALGLGLQFLLWYDEGEERNRGNFPPRFSGRQFPNYSSELNVNALELEDSALYLCASSSRDNLYEQYFGPGTRLTVT.

This clonotype was observed at least ten times. The rearrangement joins TRBV7-7 to TRBJ2-2; 9 nucleotides agree with TRBD2. V lost 1 base and J lost 4; bases outside the gene matches: 1. CDR3 length: 15 residues. The germline V gene encodes CDR1 SSHAT and CDR2 FNYEAQ (reference sequence). The CDR3 DNA sequence: TGTGCCAGCAGCTTAGGGCGGGAGGGCACCGGGGAGCTGTTTTTT. As protein: CASSLGREGTGELFF.

A note on this clonotype: The junction and the germline gene differ at one end; a read error may be behind it. The chain uses TRBV6-6 and TRBJ1-1, with 10 bases lining up with TRBD1. The CDR3 is 13 amino acids. Germline values: CDR1 MNHNY, CDR2 SVGAGI (reference sequence). CDR3 in amino acids: CASSKGTGAEAFF. The CDR3 DNA reads TGTGCCAGCAGCAAAGGGACAGGGGCTGAGGCTTTCTTT.

V and J are TRBV5-1 and TRBJ2-7, with 8 bases aligning to TRBD1. The CDR3 runs to 16 residues. CDR1 is SGHRS and CDR2 is YFSETQ in the germline V gene. The trim removed 0 bases at V and 2 bases at J, leaving 7 bases unmatched. The CDR3 nucleotides read TGCGCCAGCAGCTTGGCCTTCGACAGGGGCCCCTACGAGCAGTACTTC. Its translation: CASSLAFDRGPYEQYF.

The chain couples TRBV20-1 to TRBJ2-5; 8 positions agree with TRBD2. The CDR3 sequence is 14 residues long. The V gene end was trimmed by 1 base and the J gene end by 5 bases; junction bases not matched to a gene: 6. Per germline, CDR1 DFQATT and CDR2 SNEGSKA (reference sequence). CDR3 in DNA: TGCAGTGCTAGAGGAGCGGGGGCGGGGGAGACCCAGTACTTC. It specifies CSARGAGAGETQYF.

J is TRBJ1-6 and V is TRBV11-2, with 7 nucleotides matching TRBD1. The junction had 14 bases not matched to a gene; V was cut back by 5 bases and J by 10 bases. The CDR3 has 16 amino acids. Germline-derived CDR1 and CDR2 are SGHAT and FQNNGV. The CDR3 bases are TGTGCCAGCAGCCCCCAGGGGGGGGGTTCGCGGTCACCCCTCCACTTT. Translated: CASSPQGGGSRSPLHF.